Included here is one T cell receptor beta chain sequence, with context. Its cognate antigen is unknown. PCR used 60 Vbeta primers and 13 Jbeta primers. Method: immunoSEQ multiplex PCR; TCRdb's copy keeps in-frame clones and lacks some. Of 150,000 to 200,000 clones listed, almost 85% are singletons. These data come from a study of cytomegalovirus exposure and HLA in healthy donors. The germline V gene has CDR1 GTSNPN and CDR2 SVGIG (reference sequence). V was clipped by 1 base and J by 1 base; unmatched bases: 5. The CDR3 is 15 residues long. Findings and caveats of the study: In a later analysis, HLA-C alleles had the fewest associated TCRs, DRB1 alleles the most.

The sequenced sample consisted of PBMCs. This clonotype was obtained from a girl aged 5-17 years in good health and CMV-seropositive. The chain uses TRBV30 and TRBJ1-1; 8 nucleotides align to TRBD1. The CDR3 DNA is TGTGCCTGGAGTGGGACAGGGCTTCGGAACACTGAAGCTTTCTTT. Translation gives CAWSGTGLRNTEAFF.